This TCR beta chain was sequenced in a study of response to subunit inactivated influenza vaccine. Trimming cost V 2 bases and J 4 bases; bases outside gene matches: 7. CDR1 and CDR2 from the germline V gene are SEHNR and FQNEAQ (reference sequence). This CDR3 spans 17 amino acids. TCRdb called the RT-PCR reads again in MiXCR, with one record for every CDR3 protein. This sample yields about 520,000 distinct CDR3 sequences, of which roughly 27% are seen a single time; under 2.5% belongs to the top ten. The receptor's source is a man aged 50-60 years who received an inactivated influenza vaccine. This sequence joins TRBV7-9 and TRBJ2-1, with TRBD2 matching 11 bases. The input for sequencing was CD4+ T cells sorted from PBMCs, taken around 5 days after vaccination. CDR3 DNA sequence: TGTGCCAGCAGCTTAAAAGGTAGCGGGAGGGGTTACAATGAGCAGTTCTTC. It yields the protein CASSLKGSGRGYNEQFF.